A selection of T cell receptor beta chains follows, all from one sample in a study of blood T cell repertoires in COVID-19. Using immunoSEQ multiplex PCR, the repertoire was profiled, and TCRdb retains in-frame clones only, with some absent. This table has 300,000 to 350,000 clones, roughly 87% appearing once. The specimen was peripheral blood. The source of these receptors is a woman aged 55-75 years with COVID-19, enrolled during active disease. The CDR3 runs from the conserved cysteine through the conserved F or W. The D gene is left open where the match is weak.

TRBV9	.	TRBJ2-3	TGTGCCAGCAGCCCCCCCGAAGTAGCCCCAGATACGCAGTATTTT	CASSPPEVAPDTQYF
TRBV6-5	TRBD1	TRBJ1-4	TGTGCCAGCAGCCTGCTGACAGGGCTTAATGAAAAACTGTTTTTT	CASSLLTGLNEKLFF
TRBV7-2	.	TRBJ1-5	TGTGCCAGCAGCTTAGAATCGGGACAGCCCCAGCATTTT	CASSLESGQPQHF
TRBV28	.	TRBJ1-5	TGTGCCAGCAGTCGGGACTCCAATCAGCCCCAGCATTTT	CASSRDSNQPQHF
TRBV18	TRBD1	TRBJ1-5	TGTGCCAGCTCACCGGGACAGGCTTATAGCAATCAGCCCCAGCATTTT	CASSPGQAYSNQPQHF
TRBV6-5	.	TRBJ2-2	TGTGCCAGCGCGGGCAAACCGAACACCGGGGAGCTGTTTTTT	CASAGKPNTGELFF
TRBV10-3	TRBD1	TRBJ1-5	TGTGCCATCAGTGATCCGACAGGGGGCTCATATAATCAGCCCCAGCATTTT	CAISDPTGGSYNQPQHF
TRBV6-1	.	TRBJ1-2	TGTGCCAGCAGTGAAGCCCGAAGCCCGGGCTACACCTTC	CASSEARSPGYTF
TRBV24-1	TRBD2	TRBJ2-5	TGTGCCACCAGTGAAGCTAGCGGGGGGCAAGAGACCCAGTACTTC	CATSEASGGQETQYF
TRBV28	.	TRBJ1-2	TGTGCCAGTTACCAGGGAGGCTACACCTTC	CASYQGGYTF
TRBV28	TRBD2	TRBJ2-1	TGTGCCAGCAGGGGCGGGGGGGCCTACAATGAGCAGTTCTTC	CASRGGGAYNEQFF